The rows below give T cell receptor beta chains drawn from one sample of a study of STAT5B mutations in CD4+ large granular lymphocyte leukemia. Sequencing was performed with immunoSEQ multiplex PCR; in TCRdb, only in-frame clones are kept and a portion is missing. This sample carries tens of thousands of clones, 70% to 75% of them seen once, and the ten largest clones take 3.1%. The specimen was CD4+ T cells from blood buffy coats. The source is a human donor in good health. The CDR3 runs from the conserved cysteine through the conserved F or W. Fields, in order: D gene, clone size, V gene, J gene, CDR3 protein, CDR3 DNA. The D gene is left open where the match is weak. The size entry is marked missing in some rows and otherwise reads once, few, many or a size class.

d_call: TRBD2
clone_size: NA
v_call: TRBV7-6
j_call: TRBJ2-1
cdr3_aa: CASSLEGGRGGNEQFF
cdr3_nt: TGTGCCAGCAGCTTAGAGGGCGGGAGAGGCGGCAATGAGCAGTTCTTC

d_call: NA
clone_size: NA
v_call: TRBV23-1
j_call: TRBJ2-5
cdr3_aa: CASSPDFQETQYF
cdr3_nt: TGCGCCAGCAGTCCGGACTTCCAAGAGACCCAGTACTTC

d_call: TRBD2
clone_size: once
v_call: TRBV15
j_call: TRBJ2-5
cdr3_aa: CATSDTGGRGETQYF
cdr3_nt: TGTGCCACCAGCGATACAGGCGGGAGAGGTGAGACCCAGTACTTC

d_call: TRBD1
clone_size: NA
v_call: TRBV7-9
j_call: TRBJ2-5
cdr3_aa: CASSLDTGGETQYF
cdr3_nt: TGTGCCAGCAGCTTAGATACAGGGGGGGAGACCCAGTACTTC

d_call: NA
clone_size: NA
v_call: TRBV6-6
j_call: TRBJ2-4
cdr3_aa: CASSYESREKNIQYF
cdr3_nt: TGTGCCAGCAGTTACGAGAGCAGGGAAAAAAACATTCAGTACTTC

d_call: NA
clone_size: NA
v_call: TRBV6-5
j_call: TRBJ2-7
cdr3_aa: CASRMIKGLSYEQYF
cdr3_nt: TGTGCCAGCAGAATGATAAAGGGACTTTCCTACGAGCAGTACTTC

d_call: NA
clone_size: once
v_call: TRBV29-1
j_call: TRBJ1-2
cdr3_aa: CSVERSSGYTF
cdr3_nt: TGCAGCGTTGAACGGTCTAGTGGCTACACCTTC

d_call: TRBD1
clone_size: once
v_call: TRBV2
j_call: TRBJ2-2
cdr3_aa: CASSPGDSDTGELFF
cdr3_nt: TGTGCCAGCAGTCCTGGGGACAGTGACACCGGGGAGCTGTTTTTT

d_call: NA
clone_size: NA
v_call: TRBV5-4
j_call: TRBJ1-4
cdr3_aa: CASSLEGPSGEKLFF
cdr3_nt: TGTGCCAGCAGCTTGGAAGGACCTTCGGGTGAAAAACTGTTTTTT

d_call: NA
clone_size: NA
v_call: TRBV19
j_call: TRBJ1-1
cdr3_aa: CASTILRQGVGMNTEAFF
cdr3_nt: TGTGCCAGTACCATACTGAGGCAGGGAGTGGGGATGAACACTGAAGCTTTCTTT

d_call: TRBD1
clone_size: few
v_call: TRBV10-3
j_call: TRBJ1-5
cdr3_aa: CAISVDRVDQPQHF
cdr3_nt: TGTGCCATCAGTGTAGACAGGGTAGATCAGCCCCAGCATTTT

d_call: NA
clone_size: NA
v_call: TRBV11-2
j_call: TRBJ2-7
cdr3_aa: CASSLDRAGGVHEQYF
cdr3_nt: TGTGCCAGCAGCTTAGATCGGGCAGGGGGGGTTCACGAGCAGTACTTC

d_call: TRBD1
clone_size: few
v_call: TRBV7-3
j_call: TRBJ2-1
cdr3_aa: CASSFDRDRYNEQFF
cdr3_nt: TGTGCCAGCAGCTTCGACAGGGACAGATACAATGAGCAGTTCTTC

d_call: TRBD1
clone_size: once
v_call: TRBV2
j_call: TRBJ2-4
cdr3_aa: CASSRQGENIQYF
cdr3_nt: TGTGCCAGCAGTAGACAGGGGGAAAACATTCAGTACTTC

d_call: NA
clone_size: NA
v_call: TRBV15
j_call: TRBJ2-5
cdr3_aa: CATTQSLVETQYF
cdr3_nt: TGTGCCACCACCCAAAGTCTTGTGGAGACCCAGTACTTC

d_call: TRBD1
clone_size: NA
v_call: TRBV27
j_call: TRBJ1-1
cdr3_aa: CASSPWDRGRNTEAFF
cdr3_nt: TGTGCCAGCAGTCCTTGGGACAGGGGGCGGAACACTGAAGCTTTCTTT

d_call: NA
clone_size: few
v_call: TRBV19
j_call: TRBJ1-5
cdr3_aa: CASSIGQPQHF
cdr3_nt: TGTGCCAGTAGTATAGGTCAGCCCCAGCATTTT

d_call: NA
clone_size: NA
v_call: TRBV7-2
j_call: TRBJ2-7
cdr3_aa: CASSLAGWDEQYF
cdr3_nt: TGTGCCAGCAGCTTGGCGGGATGGGACGAGCAGTACTTC

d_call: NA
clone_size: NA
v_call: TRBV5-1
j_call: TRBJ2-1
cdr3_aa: CASTMAAGSSYNEQFF
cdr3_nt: TGCGCCAGCACGATGGCGGCGGGATCCTCCTACAATGAGCAGTTCTTC

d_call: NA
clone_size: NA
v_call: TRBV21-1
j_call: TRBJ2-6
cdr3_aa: CASSKAADREVSGANVLTF
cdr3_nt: TGTGCCAGCAGCAAAGCCGCTGACAGGGAAGTGAGCGGGGCCAACGTCCTGACTTTC

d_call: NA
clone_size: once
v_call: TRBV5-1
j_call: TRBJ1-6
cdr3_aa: CASSLYQGDSPLHF
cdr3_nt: TGCGCCAGCAGCCTATACCAGGGTGATTCACCCCTCCACTTT

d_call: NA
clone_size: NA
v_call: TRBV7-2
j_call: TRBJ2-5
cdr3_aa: CASSSTSGLGETQYF
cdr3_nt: TGTGCCAGCAGCTCAACCTCGGGCCTTGGAGAGACCCAGTACTTC

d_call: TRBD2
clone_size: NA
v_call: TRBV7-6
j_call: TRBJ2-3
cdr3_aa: CASSSSSGRGIPDTQYF
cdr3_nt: TGTGCCAGCAGCTCTTCTAGCGGGAGAGGTATTCCAGATACGCAGTATTTT

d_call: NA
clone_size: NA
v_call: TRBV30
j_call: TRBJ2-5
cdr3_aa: CAWDRVGTQYF
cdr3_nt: TGTGCCTGGGATAGGGTGGGGACCCAGTACTTC

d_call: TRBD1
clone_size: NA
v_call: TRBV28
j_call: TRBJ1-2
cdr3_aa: CASSLPQGAHYGYTF
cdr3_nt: TGTGCCAGCAGTTTACCCCAGGGGGCCCACTATGGCTACACCTTC

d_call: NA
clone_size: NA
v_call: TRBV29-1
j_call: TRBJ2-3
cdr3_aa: CSVDDRYTDTQYF
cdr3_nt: TGCAGCGTTGACGACAGATACACAGATACGCAGTATTTT

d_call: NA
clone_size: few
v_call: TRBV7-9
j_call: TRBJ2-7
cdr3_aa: CASSLNYEQYF
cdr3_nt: TGTGCCAGCAGCTTAAACTACGAGCAGTACTTC

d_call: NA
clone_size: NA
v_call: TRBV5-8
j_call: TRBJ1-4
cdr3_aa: CASTKLRGTPTNEKLFF
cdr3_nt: TGTGCCAGCACCAAACTGAGGGGGACGCCAACTAATGAAAAACTGTTTTTT

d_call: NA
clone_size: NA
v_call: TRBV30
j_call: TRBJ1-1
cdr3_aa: CAWTPRGMGNTEAFF
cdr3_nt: TGTGCCTGGACCCCCCGGGGGATGGGGAACACTGAAGCTTTCTTT

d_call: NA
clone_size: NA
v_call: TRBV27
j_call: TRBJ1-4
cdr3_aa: CASSLSVQGIDNEKLFF
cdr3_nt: TGTGCCAGCAGTTTATCCGTCCAGGGGATAGATAATGAAAAACTGTTTTTT

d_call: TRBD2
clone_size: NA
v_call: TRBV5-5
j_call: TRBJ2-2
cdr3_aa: CASSLVAGWGTGELFF
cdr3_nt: TGTGCCAGCAGCTTGGTAGCGGGATGGGGCACCGGGGAGCTGTTTTTT

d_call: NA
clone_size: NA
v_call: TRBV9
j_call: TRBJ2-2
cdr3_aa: CASSVTTVLNTGELFF
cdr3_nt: TGTGCCAGCAGCGTAACGACAGTACTTAACACCGGGGAGCTGTTTTTT

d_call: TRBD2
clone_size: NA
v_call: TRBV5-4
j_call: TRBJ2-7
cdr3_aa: CASSKKTSSSAYEQYF
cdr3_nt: TGTGCCAGCAGCAAAAAGACTAGCTCCTCAGCCTACGAGCAGTACTTC

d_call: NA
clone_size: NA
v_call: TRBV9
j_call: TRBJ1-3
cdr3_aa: CASSKFLSANSGNTIYF
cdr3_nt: TGTGCCAGCAGCAAGTTTCTCTCGGCCAACTCTGGAAACACCATATATTTT

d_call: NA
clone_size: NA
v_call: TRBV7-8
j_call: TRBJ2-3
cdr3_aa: CASSLAESTDTQYF
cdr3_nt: TGTGCCAGCAGCTTAGCGGAAAGCACAGATACGCAGTATTTT

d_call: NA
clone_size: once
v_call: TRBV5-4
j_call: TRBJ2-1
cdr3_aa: CASSLGVYDEQFF
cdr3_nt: TGTGCCAGCAGCTTGGGAGTCTACGACGAGCAGTTCTTC

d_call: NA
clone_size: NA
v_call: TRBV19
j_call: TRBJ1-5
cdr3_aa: CASRPGWQPNQPQHF
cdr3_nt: TGTGCCAGTAGGCCGGGTTGGCAGCCTAATCAGCCCCAGCATTTT

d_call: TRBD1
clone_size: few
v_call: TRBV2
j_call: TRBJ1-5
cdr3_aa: CASSSTGNSNQPQHF
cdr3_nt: TGTGCCAGCAGTTCGACAGGGAATAGCAATCAGCCCCAGCATTTT